This T cell receptor (beta chain) derives from a study of shared clonotypes between healthy human individuals. Every donor, a Caucasian adult, lived in Nashville, Tennessee. The split of CD4+ cells yielded CD45RA+ naive and CD45RA-negative memory subsets. J gave up 1 base and V 7 bases, and 8 bases lay outside the gene matches. This CDR3 spans 16 amino acids. Germline-derived CDR1 and CDR2 are LNHDA and SQIVND (reference sequence). Original analysis: ImmunoSEQ output held junction-only sequences without quality scores, so filtering differed. This table comes from immunoSEQ multiplex PCR, and its TCRdb copy is limited to in-frame clones, with some not included. The DNA was the basis for D and trimming; V, J and clone size are from that table. The profile covers 2 million to 2.5 million clones, with approximately 94% appearing a single time and 0.1% to 0.15% taken by the ten largest.

The chain carries TRBV19 and TRBJ2-4; 9 nucleotides agree with TRBD2. This receptor was taken from a man in his late teens or twenties in good health. The sample was naive CD4+ T cells sorted from blood. Subset indicated: CD45RA+ positively selected. The CDR3 sequence: CASTDYSGGAKNIQYF. DNA of the CDR3: TGTGCCAGTACCGACTATAGCGGGGGCGCCAAAAACATTCAGTACTTC.